The next 19 T cell receptor beta chains were all read from a single sample in a study of T cell repertoires in cytomegalovirus infection. MiXCR was run by TCRdb on the reads, yielding one entry per CDR3 protein. The data contain 80,000 or so distinct CDR3 sequences, more than 20% of them singletons. The antigens of these receptors remain unknown. The specimen was CD8+ T cells from cultured PBMCs, collected from culture after CMV antigen stimulation. These receptors originate from a human donor in good health (CMV status not recorded). Some clones in this sample may be carry-over from other donors' samples.

This clonotype was counted between two and nine times. The chain joins TRBV5-1 to TRBJ2-3; no reliable D call. V lost 0 bases and J lost 7, with 15 bases in between. This CDR3 is built from 15 residues. CDR1 is SGHRS and CDR2 is YFSETQ in the germline V gene. Here the CDR3 reads CASSLAAVSSNTQYF. The CDR3 region has the DNA TGCGCCAGCAGCTTGGCCGCCGTCAGCTCGAATACGCAGTATTTT.

This clonotype was observed a handful of times. The chain couples TRBV6-6 to TRBJ2-3, with D possibly called TRBD1 or TRBD2 (6 bases each). V shed 7 bases and J shed 2 bases, with 19 bases lying between them. Germline loops: CDR1 MNHNY, CDR2 SVGAGI (reference sequence). The length of the CDR3 is 16 residues. CDR3 residues: CASIHARAGHTDTQYF. The CDR3 nucleotides are TGTGCCAGCATCCATGCAAGGGCGGGACACACAGATACGCAGTATTTT.

This chain's CDR3 is CAWTADSFSGNTIYF. DNA of the CDR3: TGTGCCTGGACTGCGGACAGCTTCTCTGGAAACACCATATATTTT. The J gene is TRBJ1-3, the V gene TRBV30, with D tentatively TRBD1 (6 bases). This CDR3 is 15 amino acids long. Germline CDR1 and CDR2: GTSNPN and SVGIG (reference sequence). V lost 4 bases and J lost 0, with 13 bases in between. The variable domain in full, with the rest retrieved from reference TRBV30 and TRBJ1-3, is SQTIHQWPATLVQPVGSPLSLECTVEGTSNPNLYWYRQAAGRGLQLLFYSVGIGQISSEVPQNLSASRPQDRQFILSSKKLLLSDSGFYLCAWTADSFSGNTIYFGEGSWLTVV.

This clonotype appeared many times. The chain links TRBV7-6 to TRBJ2-7; 10 positions agree with TRBD2. Germline trimming cut 1 base from V and 2 bases from J; bases unmatched to any gene: 2. The germline V gene encodes CDR1 SGHVS and CDR2 FNYEAQ. The CDR3 loop spans 15 amino acids. Written as DNA, the CDR3 is TGTGCCAGCAGCTTAGGGACTAGCGGTCCCTACGAGCAGTACTTC. Protein product: CASSLGTSGPYEQYF.

The rearrangement joins TRBV25-1 to TRBJ2-7, with D unresolved. Trimming stripped 4 bases from V and 2 bases from J, with 9 bases between. The CDR3 is 13 residues long. Germline V CDR1 and CDR2: MGHDK, SYGVNS. The CDR3 region is CASSARGPYEQYF. DNA for the CDR3: TGTGCCAGCAGTGCAAGAGGACCCTACGAGCAGTACTTC.

This rearrangement joins TRBV20-1 to TRBJ1-1; D not resolved. V was cut by 4 bases and J by 1 base, with 7 bases left in between. Germline V gene lookup returns CDR1 DFQATT and CDR2 SNEGSKA (reference sequence). The CDR3 contains 12 residues. CDR3 protein: CSAIFTNTEAFF. The CDR3 DNA sequence: TGCAGTGCTATATTCACGAACACTGAAGCTTTCTTT.

To note about this clonotype: This may come from a read error, since a much larger clone is one base off. J is TRBJ2-2 and V is TRBV7-9, with D possibly being TRBD1 (5 bases). V was trimmed by 4 bases and J by 6 bases, leaving 15 bases between them. The CDR3 is made up of 15 amino acids. From germline, CDR1 is SEHNR and CDR2 FQNEAQ (reference sequence). As DNA, the CDR3 is TGTGCCAGCAGCTGGTCGGACACCGGTTCCGGGGAGCTGTTTTTT. Encoded protein: CASSWSDTGSGELFF.

This clonotype appeared many times. This CDR3 reads CASSSVLSGKSYNEQFF. The CDR3 DNA sequence: TGTGCCAGCAGCTCCGTCCTTAGCGGGAAATCCTACAATGAGCAGTTCTTC. The V and J genes are TRBV7-9 and TRBJ2-1, with 8 nucleotides matching TRBD2. CDR1 is SEHNR, CDR2 FQNEAQ, per germline (reference sequence). This CDR3 has 17 amino acids. After removal of 4 bases from V and 1 base from J, the junction contained 9 bases not matched to a gene.

The J gene is TRBJ2-1, the V gene TRBV5-8; 7 nucleotides match TRBD1. Germline CDR1 SGHTS, CDR2 YDEGEE. This CDR3 spans 14 amino acids. V trimming: 3 bases; J trimming: 12 bases; junction bases outside the gene matches: 12. The CDR3 coding sequence is TGTGCCAGCAGCTCAAAGATCAGGGGGAAGGGGCAGTTCTTC. It specifies CASSSKIRGKGQFF.

This clonotype was observed many times. This chain connects TRBV7-8 to TRBJ2-1, with D unresolved. CDR3 length: 11 amino acids. V shed 5 bases and J shed 6 bases, with 5 bases lying between them. Per germline, CDR1 SGHVS and CDR2 FQNEAQ. CDR3 bases: TGTGCCAGCAGCCCATCCAATGAGCAGTTCTTC. Encoded protein: CASSPSNEQFF. Combining the CDR3 with reference TRBV7-8 and TRBJ2-1 gives the whole variable domain GAGVSQSPRYKVAKRGQDVALRCDPISGHVSLFWYQQALGQGPEFLTYFQNEAQLDKSGLPSDRFFAERPEGSVSTLKIQRTQQEDSAVYLCASSPSNEQFFGPGTRLTVL.

The V gene is TRBV27, the J gene TRBJ2-7, with a weak D call TRBD2 (5 bases). CDR3 size: 13 residues. V shed 3 bases and J shed 4 bases, with 10 bases lying between them. Germline loops: CDR1 MNHEY, CDR2 SMNVEV (reference sequence). The CDR3 coding sequence is TGTGCCAGCAGTTTGGGCAGGAGGTACGAGCAGTACTTC. Amino acids: CASSLGRRYEQYF.

This clonotype was found a few times. This sequence joins TRBV3-1 and TRBJ2-5, with 8 bases identical to TRBD2. This CDR3 is built from 18 residues. V shed 4 bases, J shed 1 base, and the junction held 14 bases outside the gene matches. Germline CDR1 LGHDT, CDR2 YNNKEL (reference sequence). The DNA for the CDR3 is TGTGCCAGCAGCCGACGGACTAGCCCGGATGAGACCCAAGAGACCCAGTACTTC. Translation gives CASSRRTSPDETQETQYF.

This clonotype was detected a few times. The gene calls are TRBV5-1 and TRBJ2-5, with D possibly TRBD2 on 5 matching bases. This CDR3 region has 13 residues. V lost 6 bases, J lost 0 bases, and 9 bases lay in between. Germline CDR1 reads SGHRS; CDR2 reads YFSETQ. CDR3 protein: CASNDGDQETQYF. CDR3 DNA sequence: TGCGCCAGCAATGACGGGGACCAAGAGACCCAGTACTTC.

This clonotype has just a few counts. The chain uses TRBV27 and TRBJ2-4; D not resolved. The CDR3 runs 13 residues. Trimming left V 9 bases short and J 0 bases short, with 9 bases between. Germline CDR1 MNHEY, CDR2 SMNVEV (reference sequence). CDR3 in DNA: TGTGCCAGTAAGGACGGAGCCAAAAACATTCAGTACTTC. It specifies CASKDGAKNIQYF.

The chain employs TRBV30 and TRBJ2-7; 9 bases line up with TRBD1. The CDR3 covers 14 residues. Germline values: CDR1 GTSNPN, CDR2 SVGIG (reference sequence). After removal of 1 base from V and 7 bases from J, the junction contained 8 bases not matched to a gene. Written as DNA, the CDR3 is TGTGCCTGGAGTGGGGGACAGGGATATAATGAGCAGTACTTC. Residues: CAWSGGQGYNEQYF.

This sequence joins TRBV4-3 and TRBJ2-3; D might be TRBD1 (5 bases). From germline, CDR1 is LGHNA and CDR2 YSLEER. This CDR3 has 16 amino acids. V lost 1 base to trimming and J lost 1 base, with 12 bases between them. The CDR3 reads CASSQGSDRRTDTQYF. As DNA, the CDR3 is TGCGCCAGCAGCCAAGGGTCTGACAGACGCACAGATACGCAGTATTTT.

This clonotype has at least ten counts. The CDR3 loop is CASSSGTKMEGYTF. The CDR3 bases are TGTGCCAGCAGCTCCGGGACGAAAATGGAAGGCTACACCTTC. This sequence joins TRBV7-9 and TRBJ1-2; perhaps TRBD1 as D (5 bases). Trimming left V 4 bases short and J 8 bases short, with 17 bases between. Germline V gene data show CDR1 as SEHNR and CDR2 as FQNEAQ (reference sequence). The CDR3 covers 14 residues.

This clonotype has more than one count but fewer than ten. The chain links TRBV4-1 to TRBJ2-1; TRBD1 matches 9 bases. The CDR3 is made up of 15 amino acids. The J segment lost 9 bases and the V segment lost 3 bases, leaving 9 bases of the junction unmatched. Germline V gives CDR1 MGHRA, CDR2 YSYEKL. The CDR3 loop reads CASSQDRGPQFEQFF. CDR3 in DNA: TGCGCCAGCAGCCAGGACAGGGGCCCACAATTTGAGCAGTTCTTC.

This clonotype was seen a few times. The genes are TRBV25-1 and TRBJ2-2, with no clear D. The germline V gene has CDR1 MGHDK and CDR2 SYGVNS. With 4 bases removed from V and 0 bases from J, the gap between germline ends came to 18 bases. The CDR3 runs 18 residues. The CDR3 DNA follows: TGTGCCAGCAGTGGAAGTGACCAATCCTACGCGAACACCGGGGAGCTGTTTTTT. This encodes CASSGSDQSYANTGELFF. The entire variable domain, with the rest obtained from reference TRBV25-1 and TRBJ2-2, is as follows: EADIYQTPRYLVIGTGKKITLECSQTMGHDKMYWYQQDPGMELHLIHYSYGVNSTEKGDLSSESTVSRIRTEHFPLTLESARPSHTSQYLCASSGSDQSYANTGELFFGEGSRLTVL.